The next 15 T cell receptor beta chains were all read from a single sample in a study of breast tumors, draining lymph nodes, adjacent tissues. Breast cancer patients provided tissue from their axillary draining lymph nodes. TCRdb reprocessed the multiplex PCR reads via MiXCR and lists one record per CDR3 protein. The sample holds about 130,000 distinct CDR3 sequences; 15% to 20% are singletons and the top ten take roughly 3.6%. The sequenced sample consisted of axillary lymph node tissue. Every receptor here comes from a female donor with breast cancer. Some clones in this sample may be carry-over from other donors' samples.

In this sample, this clonotype turned up many times. The V call is TRBV29-1, the J call TRBJ1-3; no clear D. The CDR3 runs to 15 residues. Germline CDR1 SQVTM, CDR2 ANQGSEA. The V end was cut by 6 bases, the J end by 1 base, with 16 bases between. This CDR3 reads CSVTGLIPSGNTIYF. For the CDR3, the DNA is TGCAGCGTGACGGGATTAATACCTTCTGGAAACACCATATATTTT.

This clonotype was counted ten times or more. The chain employs TRBV27 and TRBJ1-5, with 7 bases lining up with TRBD1. This CDR3 contains 13 residues. The J segment lost 6 bases and the V segment lost 7 bases, leaving 6 bases of the junction unmatched. Per germline, CDR1 MNHEY and CDR2 SMNVEV (reference sequence). Written as DNA, the CDR3 is TGTGCCAGCAAGGGAGGGGGCGGTCAGCCCCAGCATTTT. Its translation is CASKGGGGQPQHF.

This clonotype was recorded many times. The chain combines TRBV6-6 with TRBJ1-5; 8 bases agree with TRBD1. CDR1 MNHNY and CDR2 SVGAGI come from the germline V gene (reference sequence). V lost 8 bases to trimming and J lost 6 bases; unmatched junction nucleotides: 12. The CDR3 is 15 amino acids. The CDR3 protein is CASAFGQGGPQPQHF. CDR3 nucleotide sequence: TGTGCCAGCGCTTTTGGACAGGGTGGTCCTCAGCCCCAGCATTTT.

In its sample, this clonotype was seen many times. The V gene is TRBV5-4, the J gene TRBJ2-2; no clear D. Between the trimmed V and J ends, which lost 0 bases and 7 bases, there was a span of 10 bases. The CDR3 is made up of 14 amino acids. Germline CDR1 SGHNT, CDR2 YYREEE (reference sequence). CDR3 residues: CASSLVGYDGELFF. CDR3 DNA sequence: TGTGCCAGCAGCTTGGTGGGGTACGACGGGGAGCTGTTTTTT.

This clonotype was detected ten times or more. This chain joins TRBV12-3 or TRBV12-4 and TRBJ2-7, with 10 nucleotides matching TRBD2. This CDR3 spans 15 amino acids. After removal of 6 bases from V and 4 bases from J, the junction contained 9 bases not matched to a gene. CDR3 sequence reads: CASSTTTSGYYEQYF. The CDR3 DNA is TGTGCCAGCAGCACTACGACTAGCGGGTATTACGAGCAGTACTTC.

As for this clonotype: The junction differs from germline at one of its ends, possibly a read error. J is TRBJ2-7 and V is TRBV6-1; TRBD2 matches at 7 bases. There are 16 residues in the CDR3. CDR1 and CDR2 from the germline V gene are MNHNS and SASEGT. DNA of the CDR3: TGCGCCAGCACGGTAACAGGCGTCACTAGCGCCTACGAGCAGTACTTC. Amino acids: CASTVTGVTSAYEQYF.

This clonotype was recorded many times. This sequence joins TRBV2 and TRBJ1-4; D may be TRBD1 (5 bases). Trimming left V 2 bases short and J 8 bases short, with 12 bases between. The CDR3 runs 14 residues. Per the germline V gene, CDR1 is SNHLY and CDR2 is FYNNEI. CDR3 nucleotide sequence: TGTGCCAGCAGTGAATGGGCAGGGAGCGAAAAACTGTTTTTT. Translation: CASSEWAGSEKLFF.

V usage is TRBV5-1 and J usage is TRBJ1-4; 10 bases fit TRBD1. CDR3 length: 15 residues. CDR1 is SGHRS, CDR2 YFSETQ, per germline. V was clipped by 3 bases and J by 5 bases; unmatched bases: 4. CDR3 protein: CASSSRTGGNEKLFF. DNA of the CDR3: TGCGCCAGCAGCTCCCGGACAGGGGGGAATGAAAAACTGTTTTTT.

The chain joins TRBV18 to TRBJ2-7; no clear D gene. CDR3 length: 13 residues. V lost 2 bases and J 12 bases, leaving 17 bases between the germline ends. CDR1 is KGHSH and CDR2 is LQKENI in the germline V gene. The CDR3 DNA reads as TGTGCCAGCTCACCAGCGTTGGGCATTCAGCGGTACTTC. Its protein product is CASSPALGIQRYF. Variable domain in full (rest from reference TRBV18 and TRBJ2-7): NAGVMQNPRHLVRRRGQEARLRCSPMKGHSHVYWYRQLPEEGLKFMVYLQKENIIDESGMPKERFSAEFPKEGPSILRIQQVVRGDSAAYFCASSPALGIQRYFGPGTRLTVT.

Many counts were recorded for this clonotype. The chain has TRBV7-9 and TRBJ2-1, with 10 bases that match TRBD1. Germline V gene data show CDR1 as SEHNR and CDR2 as FQNEAQ (reference sequence). V gave up 2 bases and J gave up 8 bases; unmatched junction bases: 12. This CDR3 is 17 amino acids long. The CDR3 sequence: CASSLIRTGGKRHEQFF. The CDR3 DNA sequence: TGTGCCAGCAGCTTAATCCGGACAGGGGGTAAGAGGCATGAGCAGTTCTTC. Variable domain in full (rest from reference TRBV7-9 and TRBJ2-1): DTGVSQNPRHKITKRGQNVTFRCDPISEHNRLYWYRQTLGQGPEFLTYFQNEAQLEKSRLLSDRFSAERPKGSFSTLEIQRTEQGDSAMYLCASSLIRTGGKRHEQFFGPGTRLTVL.

This clonotype showed up many times. The J gene is TRBJ2-1, the V gene TRBV5-6; maybe TRBD2 (7 bases). V gave up 0 bases and J gave up 4 bases, with 20 bases separating them. Germline lookup yields CDR1 SGHDT and CDR2 YYEEEE. The CDR3 length is 18 residues. CDR3 amino acids: CASSLGGWGGQKYNEQFF. CDR3 in DNA: TGTGCCAGCAGCTTGGGGGGATGGGGGGGCCAGAAATACAATGAGCAGTTCTTC.

Many counts were recorded for this clonotype. The chain couples TRBV20-1 to TRBJ2-1; TRBD1 matches 9 bases. Germline V gene sequence: CDR1 DFQATT, CDR2 SNEGSKA (reference sequence). This CDR3 contains 15 residues. J lost 5 bases, V lost 1 base, and 6 bases had no gene match. As DNA, the CDR3 is TGCAGTGCTAGAGGCACAGGGGGCAAGAACAATGAGCAGTTCTTC. Translated: CSARGTGGKNNEQFF.

This clonotype was seen repeatedly, ten times or more. The V and J genes are TRBV12-3 or TRBV12-4 and TRBJ2-3; weak D call: TRBD2 (6 bases). Trimming removed 2 bases from V and 7 bases from J, with 19 bases in between. The CDR3 totals 16 residues. DNA of the CDR3: TGTGCCAGCAGTTTATCCGATGTCCCTGGACTATATACGCAGTATTTT. Translation: CASSLSDVPGLYTQYF.

This clonotype occurred many times. This chain joins TRBV7-3 and TRBJ2-1; 9 bases match TRBD2. CDR1 and CDR2 from the germline V gene are SGHTA and FQGTGA. Trimming removed 5 bases from V and 7 bases from J; junction bases left unmatched: 9. The CDR3 is made up of 15 amino acids. The CDR3, as DNA: TGTGCCAGCAGCCCTGGTGGTAGCGGGAGAAATGAGCAGTTCTTC. It is translated as CASSPGGSGRNEQFF.

Turning to this clonotype: One base away lies a much larger clone, so this may be a sequencing read error. This chain connects TRBV7-9 to TRBJ2-3; the match to TRBD1 covers 9 bases. Germline-derived CDR1 and CDR2 are SEHNR and FQNEAQ (reference sequence). The CDR3 covers 14 residues. V dropped 3 bases and J dropped 8; count of bases not matched to a gene: 6. The CDR3 is CASSFDRGLGTQYF. The CDR3 nucleotides are TGTGCCAGCAGCTTTGACAGGGGGTTAGGTACGCAGTATTTT.